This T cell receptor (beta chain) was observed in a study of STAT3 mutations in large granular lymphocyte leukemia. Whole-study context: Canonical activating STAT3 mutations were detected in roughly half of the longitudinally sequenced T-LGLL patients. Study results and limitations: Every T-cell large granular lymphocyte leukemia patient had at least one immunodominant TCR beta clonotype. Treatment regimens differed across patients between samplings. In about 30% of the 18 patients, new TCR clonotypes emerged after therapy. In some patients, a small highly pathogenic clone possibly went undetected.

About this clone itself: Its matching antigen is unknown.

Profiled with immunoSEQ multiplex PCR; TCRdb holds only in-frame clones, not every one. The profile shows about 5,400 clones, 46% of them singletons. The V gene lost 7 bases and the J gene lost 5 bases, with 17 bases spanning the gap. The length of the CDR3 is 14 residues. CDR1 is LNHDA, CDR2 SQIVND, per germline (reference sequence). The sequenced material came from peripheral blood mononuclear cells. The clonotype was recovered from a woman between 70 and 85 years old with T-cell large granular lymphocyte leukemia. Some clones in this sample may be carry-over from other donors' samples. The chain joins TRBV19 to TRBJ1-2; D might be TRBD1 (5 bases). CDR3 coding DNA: TGTGCCAGTAATCTTCCCGGGACGGAATATGGCTACACCTTC. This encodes CASNLPGTEYGYTF.